The rows below give T cell receptor beta chains drawn from one sample of a study of cytomegalovirus exposure and HLA in healthy donors. The assay was immunoSEQ multiplex PCR, and TCRdb's table has in-frame clones only and misses some. This table has fewer than 250,000 clones, approximately 87% appearing once. Sequencing was carried out using PBMCs. All receptors derive from a woman under 30 in good health and CMV-seronegative. The CDR3 runs from the conserved cysteine through the conserved F or W. The D gene is left open where the match is weak. The listing skips clone size in some rows; elsewhere it reads once, few, many or a size class.

many	NA	TRBV6-5	TRBJ2-1	CASRGGDEQFF	TGTGCCAGCAGAGGGGGGGATGAGCAGTTCTTC
NA	NA	TRBV9	TRBJ1-3	CASSGSDGNTIYF	TGTGCCAGCAGCGGGTCGGATGGAAACACCATATATTTT
NA	NA	TRBV6-5	TRBJ1-2	CASSRSQENYGYTF	TGTGCCAGCAGTCGCAGTCAGGAAAACTATGGCTACACCTTC
few	NA	TRBV29-1	TRBJ1-2	CSVEVFGGYTF	TGCAGCGTTGAGGTCTTTGGTGGCTACACCTTC
NA	TRBD2	TRBV19	TRBJ2-1	CASSIGGGRMNEQFF	TGTGCCAGTAGTATAGGGGGGGGTCGAATGAATGAGCAGTTCTTC
NA	TRBD2	TRBV19	TRBJ2-7	CASKGLAGEYEQYF	TGTGCCAGTAAGGGACTAGCGGGAGAATACGAGCAGTACTTC
once	NA	TRBV14	TRBJ2-5	CASKRNAQETQYF	TGTGCCAGCAAAAGGAACGCACAAGAGACCCAGTACTTC
NA	NA	TRBV6-1	TRBJ2-7	CASSDHQGYAGSSYEQYF	TGTGCCAGCAGTGACCACCAGGGTTATGCAGGGAGCTCCTACGAGCAGTACTTC
few	TRBD2	TRBV18	TRBJ2-7	CASSRGTSDYEQYF	TGTGCCAGCTCAAGGGGGACTAGCGACTACGAGCAGTACTTC
NA	TRBD1	TRBV10-2	TRBJ2-7	CASRTGTGGGEQYF	TGCGCCAGCCGCACCGGGACAGGGGGGGGCGAGCAGTACTTC
NA	TRBD1	TRBV7-8	TRBJ2-3	CASSGRQGAPDTQYF	TGTGCCAGCAGTGGTAGGCAGGGGGCCCCAGATACGCAGTATTTT
NA	NA	TRBV10-1	TRBJ1-1	CASSAGGTEAFF	TGCGCCAGCAGTGCCGGGGGCACTGAAGCTTTCTTT
NA	NA	TRBV28	TRBJ1-1	CASSLVEREAFF	TGTGCCAGCAGTTTAGTGGAAAGGGAAGCTTTCTTT
once	TRBD2	TRBV5-1	TRBJ2-3	CASSLVSGGPGDTQYF	TGCGCCAGCAGCTTGGTGTCGGGGGGGCCTGGAGATACGCAGTATTTT
NA	NA	TRBV7-9	TRBJ2-1	CASSPDRSNEQFF	TGTGCCAGCAGCCCCGACCGGAGCAATGAGCAGTTCTTC
NA	NA	TRBV5-6	TRBJ1-1	CASSLVGANTEAFF	TGTGCCAGCAGCTTGGTGGGAGCAAACACTGAAGCTTTCTTT
NA	NA	TRBV29-1	TRBJ2-7	CSVVGSSGYEQYF	TGCAGCGTTGTTGGTAGTAGCGGCTACGAGCAGTACTTC
few	NA	TRBV7-9	TRBJ1-2	CATSAGEGYTF	TGTGCCACCTCGGCAGGGGAGGGCTACACCTTC
NA	NA	TRBV11-3	TRBJ2-1	CASSLKDEQFF	TGTGCCAGCAGCTTAAAGGATGAGCAGTTCTTC
NA	TRBD2	TRBV9	TRBJ2-3	CASSGAGGPTDTQYF	TGTGCCAGCAGCGGAGCGGGGGGGCCGACAGATACGCAGTATTTT
NA	TRBD2	TRBV2	TRBJ2-1	CATLGLNSYNEQFF	TGTGCCACCCTGGGACTAAACTCCTACAATGAGCAGTTCTTC
few	NA	TRBV5-1	TRBJ2-1	CASSSFIASYNEQFF	TGCGCCAGCAGCTCATTTATCGCCTCCTACAATGAGCAGTTCTTC
NA	NA	TRBV2	TRBJ1-2	CASSSGVYGYTF	TGTGCCAGCAGCTCAGGAGTTTATGGCTACACCTTC
many	NA	TRBV7-3	TRBJ1-2	CASSFNGTKFPGYTF	TGTGCCAGCAGCTTTAACGGGACGAAGTTTCCTGGCTACACCTTC
NA	NA	TRBV18	TRBJ1-1	CASSFTGVNTEAFF	TGTGCCAGCTCATTTACAGGAGTCAACACTGAAGCTTTCTTT
NA	NA	TRBV28	TRBJ2-7	CASSFDTPRPSYEQYF	TGTGCCAGCAGTTTCGACACCCCGCGTCCTAGCTACGAGCAGTACTTC
NA	NA	TRBV5-1	TRBJ2-7	CASSLGTISEQYF	TGCGCCAGCAGCTTGGGAACTATTAGCGAGCAGTACTTC
NA	NA	TRBV6-1	TRBJ1-5	CASTVSPNQPQHF	TGTGCCAGTACCGTCAGCCCCAATCAGCCCCAGCATTTT
NA	NA	TRBV30	TRBJ1-2	CAWSAGNRALYGYTF	TGTGCCTGGAGCGCAGGCAACAGGGCCCTCTATGGCTACACCTTC
NA	NA	TRBV25-1	TRBJ2-3	CASSPWGGLPTDTQYF	TGTGCCAGCAGTCCCTGGGGGGGGCTCCCCACAGATACGCAGTATTTT
NA	NA	TRBV2	TRBJ2-5	CASGGDQETQYF	TGTGCCAGTGGAGGCGACCAAGAGACCCAGTACTTC
many	TRBD1	TRBV15	TRBJ1-4	CATSRTTPDRGEKLFF	TGTGCCACCAGCAGAACCACACCGGACAGGGGTGAAAAACTGTTTTTT
NA	NA	TRBV6-1	TRBJ1-2	CASSESAVSGYTF	TGTGCCAGCAGTGAAAGTGCAGTTTCCGGCTACACCTTC
NA	TRBD1	TRBV9	TRBJ2-5	CASSVNPGQGEETQYF	TGTGCCAGCAGCGTCAACCCGGGACAGGGGGAAGAGACCCAGTACTTC
NA	TRBD1	TRBV13	TRBJ1-1	CASSLGRGPRRIEAFF	TGTGCCAGCAGCTTAGGCAGGGGGCCTCGGAGGATTGAAGCTTTCTTT
NA	NA	TRBV5-1	TRBJ1-2	CASSSHGTPLDYGYTF	TGCGCCAGCAGCTCACACGGGACGCCCCTGGACTATGGCTACACCTTC
NA	TRBD2	TRBV28	TRBJ2-1	CASRISGIVHNEQFF	TGTGCCAGCAGGATTAGCGGGATAGTGCACAATGAGCAGTTCTTC
NA	NA	TRBV30	TRBJ1-4	CAWRGGPRNEKLFF	TGTGCCTGGAGGGGGGGGCCCCGAAATGAAAAACTGTTTTTT
NA	TRBD1	TRBV15	TRBJ1-2	CATSRPGGSHDGYTF	TGTGCCACCAGCAGACCAGGGGGGTCGCACGATGGCTACACCTTC
once	NA	TRBV6-1	TRBJ2-5	CASRGFQETQYF	TGTGCCAGCAGAGGGTTCCAAGAGACCCAGTACTTC